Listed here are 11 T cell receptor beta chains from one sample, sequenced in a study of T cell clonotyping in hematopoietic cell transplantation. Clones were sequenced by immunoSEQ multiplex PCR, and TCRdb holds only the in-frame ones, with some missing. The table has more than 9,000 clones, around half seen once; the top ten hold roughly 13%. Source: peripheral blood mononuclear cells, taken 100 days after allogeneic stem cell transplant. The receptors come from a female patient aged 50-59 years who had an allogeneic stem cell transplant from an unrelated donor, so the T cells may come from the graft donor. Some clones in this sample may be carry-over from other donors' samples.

In DNA form, the CDR3 reads TGCGCCAGCAGCCCTCACTGGGAGGCGGGAGCCTACGAGCAGTACTTC. It translates to CASSPHWEAGAYEQYF. V usage is TRBV4-1 and J usage is TRBJ2-7; 7 bases line up with TRBD2. This CDR3 is built from 16 residues. Germline V CDR1 and CDR2: MGHRA, YSYEKL. V gave up 4 bases and J gave up 2 bases; unmatched junction bases: 11.

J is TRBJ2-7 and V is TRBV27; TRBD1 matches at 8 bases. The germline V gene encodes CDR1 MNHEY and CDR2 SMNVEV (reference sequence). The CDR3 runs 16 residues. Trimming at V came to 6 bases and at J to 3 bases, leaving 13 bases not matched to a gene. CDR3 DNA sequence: TGTGCCAGCAGCACGAATTCAGGGGGCAAAGGCTACGAGCAGTACTTC. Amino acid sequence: CASSTNSGGKGYEQYF.

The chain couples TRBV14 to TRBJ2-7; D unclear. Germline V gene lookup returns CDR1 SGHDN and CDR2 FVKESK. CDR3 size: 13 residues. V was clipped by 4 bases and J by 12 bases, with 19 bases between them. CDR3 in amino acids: CASSRLLSIPPYF. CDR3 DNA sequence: TGTGCCAGCAGCCGCCTTCTTAGCATTCCCCCGTACTTC.

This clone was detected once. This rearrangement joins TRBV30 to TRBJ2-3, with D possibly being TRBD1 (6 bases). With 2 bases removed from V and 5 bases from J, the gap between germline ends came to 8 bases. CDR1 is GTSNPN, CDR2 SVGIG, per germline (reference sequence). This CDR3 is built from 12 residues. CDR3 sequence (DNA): TGTGCCTGGAGTACAGGGATAGATACGCAGTATTTT. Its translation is CAWSTGIDTQYF.

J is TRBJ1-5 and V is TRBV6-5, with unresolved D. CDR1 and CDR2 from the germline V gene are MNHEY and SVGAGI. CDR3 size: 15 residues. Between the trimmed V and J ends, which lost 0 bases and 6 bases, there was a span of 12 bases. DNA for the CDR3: TGTGCCAGCAGTTACTCGGAGGGTTCCGGTCAGCCCCAGCATTTT. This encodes CASSYSEGSGQPQHF.

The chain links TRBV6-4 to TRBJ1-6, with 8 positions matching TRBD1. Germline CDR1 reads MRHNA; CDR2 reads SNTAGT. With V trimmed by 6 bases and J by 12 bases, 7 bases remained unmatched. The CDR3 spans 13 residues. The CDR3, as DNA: TGTGCCAGCAGCGACAGGGGAGAGGGACCCCTCCACTTT. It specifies CASSDRGEGPLHF.

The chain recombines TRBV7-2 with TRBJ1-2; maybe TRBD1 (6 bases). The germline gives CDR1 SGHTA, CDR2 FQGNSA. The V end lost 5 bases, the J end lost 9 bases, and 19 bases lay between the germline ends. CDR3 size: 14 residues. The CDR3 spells CASSVMQGMGSYTF. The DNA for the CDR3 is TGTGCCAGCAGCGTCATGCAGGGGATGGGTAGCTACACCTTC.

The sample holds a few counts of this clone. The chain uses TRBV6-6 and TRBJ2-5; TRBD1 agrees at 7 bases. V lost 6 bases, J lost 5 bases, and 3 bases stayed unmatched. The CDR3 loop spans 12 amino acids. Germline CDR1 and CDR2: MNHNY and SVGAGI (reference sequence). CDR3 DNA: TGTGCCAGCAGCCAGGGGGTGGAGACCCAGTACTTC. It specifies CASSQGVETQYF.

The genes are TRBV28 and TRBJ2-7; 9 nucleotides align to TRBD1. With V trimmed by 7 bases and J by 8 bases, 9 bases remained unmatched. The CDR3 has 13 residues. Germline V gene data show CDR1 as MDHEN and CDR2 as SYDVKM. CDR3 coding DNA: TGTGCCAGCAAACCGGGACAGGGTGGGCAGCAGTACTTC. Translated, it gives CASKPGQGGQQYF.

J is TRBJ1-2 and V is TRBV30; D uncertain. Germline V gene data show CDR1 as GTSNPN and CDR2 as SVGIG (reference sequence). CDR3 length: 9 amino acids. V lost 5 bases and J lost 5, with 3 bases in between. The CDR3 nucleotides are TGTGCCTGGGGATATGGCTACACCTTC. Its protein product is CAWGYGYTF.

The CDR3 DNA reads TGTGCCAGTAGCATCGGGCAGGTGTCCTACGAGCAGTACTTC. This gives the protein CASSIGQVSYEQYF. The chain links TRBV19 to TRBJ2-7, with unresolved D. V lost 6 bases to trimming and J lost 1 base, with 13 bases between them. This CDR3 is 14 amino acids long. Germline CDR1 is LNHDA and CDR2 is SQIVND (reference sequence).